This TCR beta chain is from a study of blood T cell repertoires in COVID-19. Background on the study: COVID-19 samples from acute and convalescent phases originated in the United States, Italy and Spain.

Authors' data handling: Estimation of nucleated cell counts relied on the amplification of reference gene primers. TCRdb keeps only in-frame clones here, not all; method: immunoSEQ multiplex PCR. D and trimming come from the DNA, and the V and J calls and clone size come from that table. Here the sample spans around 430,000 clones, around nine tenths being singletons. The CDR3 covers 15 residues. From germline, CDR1 is MGHRA and CDR2 YSYEKL. V gave up 1 base and J gave up 8 bases; unmatched junction bases: 6. Allocation to cohorts depended on clinical history reported by the participants. This receptor was taken from a woman in her forties or fifties who had recovered from COVID-19. The sample taken for sequencing was PBMCs or T cells enriched from blood (not recorded which). The J gene is TRBJ2-1, the V gene TRBV4-1; 9 bases match TRBD1. Here the CDR3 reads CASSQVWDRVYEQFF. The CDR3 bases are TGCGCCAGCAGCCAAGTCTGGGACAGGGTGTATGAGCAGTTCTTC.